This section outlines one T cell receptor beta chain sequence together with its context. The source of the sample is a study of cytomegalovirus exposure and HLA in healthy donors. The V gene lost 3 bases and the J gene lost 0 bases, with 9 bases spanning the gap. Per germline, CDR1 SGDLS and CDR2 YYNGEE. The CDR3 covers 15 residues. PCR involved 60 Vbeta and 13 Jbeta primers. Clones were read by immunoSEQ multiplex PCR, and TCRdb kept only the in-frame ones, dropping some. The sample has fewer than 150,000 clones; 65% to 70% are singletons. The clonotype was recovered from a human donor in good health. The chain links TRBV9 to TRBJ2-2; D may be TRBD1 (6 bases). Sequencing input: PBMCs. CDR3 nucleotide sequence: TGTGCCAGCAGCGGAGGGACACCGAACACCGGGGAGCTGTTTTTT. Amino acids: CASSGGTPNTGELFF.